This TCR beta chain is from a study of graft-versus-host responses after intestinal transplantation. Study-level information: Multivisceral, liver-intestinal, or isolated intestinal transplants were performed in recipients. Recipients uniformly received anti-thymocyte globulin induction, followed by tacrolimus and steroids for roughly 3 years.

There are 16 residues in the CDR3. CDR1 and CDR2 (germline): SQVTM, ANQGSEA. After removal of 7 bases from V and 2 bases from J, the junction contained 7 bases not matched to a gene. Libraries were prepared by immunoSEQ multiplex PCR; TCRdb keeps only in-frame clonotypes and omits some of them. The table shows tens of thousands of clones, with roughly four fifths occurring only once. Investigators treated the graft tissue so that it released intraepithelial and lamina propria lymphocytes. Concerning this clone itself: Its antigen remains unidentified.

Overall study results and limits: Some GvH clones were seen earlier in gut or blood, suggesting intestinal origin.

The clonotype was recovered from a human patient who received an intestinal transplant, so some T cells may come from the graft donor. Sequencing was performed on ileum tissue, taken 12 days after intestinal transplant. The gene calls are TRBV29-1 and TRBJ2-1; 14 bases match TRBD2. CDR3 nucleotide sequence: TGCAGCGCGACTAGCGGGAGGGCCCCGACCTACAATGAGCAGTTCTTC. Translating it yields CSATSGRAPTYNEQFF.